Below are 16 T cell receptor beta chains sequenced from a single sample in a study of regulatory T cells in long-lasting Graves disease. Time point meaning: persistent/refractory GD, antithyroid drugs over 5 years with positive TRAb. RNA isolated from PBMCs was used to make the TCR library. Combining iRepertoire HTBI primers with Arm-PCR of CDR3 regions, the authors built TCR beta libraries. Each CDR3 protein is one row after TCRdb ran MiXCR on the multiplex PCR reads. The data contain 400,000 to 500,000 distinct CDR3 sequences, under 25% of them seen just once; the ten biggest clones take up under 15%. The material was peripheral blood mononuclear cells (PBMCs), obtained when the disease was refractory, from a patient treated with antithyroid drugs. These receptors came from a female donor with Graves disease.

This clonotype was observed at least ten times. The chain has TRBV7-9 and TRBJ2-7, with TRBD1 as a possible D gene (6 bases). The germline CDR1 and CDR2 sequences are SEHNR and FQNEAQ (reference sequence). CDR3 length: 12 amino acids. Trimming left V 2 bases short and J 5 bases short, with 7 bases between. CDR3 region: CASSLTGHEQYF. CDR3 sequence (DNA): TGTGCCAGCAGCTTAACAGGGCACGAGCAGTACTTC.

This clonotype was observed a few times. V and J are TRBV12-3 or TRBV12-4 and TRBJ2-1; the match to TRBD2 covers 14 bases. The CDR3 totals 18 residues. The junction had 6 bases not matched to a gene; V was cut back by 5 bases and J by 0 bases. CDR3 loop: CASSGTSGRPHSYNEQFF. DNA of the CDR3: TGTGCCAGCAGTGGGACTAGCGGGAGACCTCACTCCTACAATGAGCAGTTCTTC.

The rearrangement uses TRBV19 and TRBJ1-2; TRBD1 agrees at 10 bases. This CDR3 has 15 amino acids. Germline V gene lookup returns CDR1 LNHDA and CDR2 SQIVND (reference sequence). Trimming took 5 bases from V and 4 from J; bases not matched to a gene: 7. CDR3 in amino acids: CASSGGQGGFYGYTF. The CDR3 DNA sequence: TGTGCCAGTAGTGGAGGACAGGGGGGATTCTATGGCTACACCTTC.

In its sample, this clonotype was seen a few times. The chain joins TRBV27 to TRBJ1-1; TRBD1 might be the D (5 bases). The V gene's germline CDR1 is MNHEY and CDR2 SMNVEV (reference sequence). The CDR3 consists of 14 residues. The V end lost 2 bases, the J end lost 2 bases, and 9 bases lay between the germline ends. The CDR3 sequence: CASSLGGINTEAFF. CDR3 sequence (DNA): TGTGCCAGCAGTTTAGGGGGGATAAACACTGAAGCTTTCTTT.

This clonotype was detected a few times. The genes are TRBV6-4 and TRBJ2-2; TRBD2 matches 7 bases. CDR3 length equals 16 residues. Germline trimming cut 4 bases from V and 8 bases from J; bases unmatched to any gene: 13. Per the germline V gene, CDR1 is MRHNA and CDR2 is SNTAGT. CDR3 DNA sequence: TGTGCCAGCAGTGGAATAGCGGGCTATGAGCGAGGGGAGCTGTTTTTT. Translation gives CASSGIAGYERGELFF.

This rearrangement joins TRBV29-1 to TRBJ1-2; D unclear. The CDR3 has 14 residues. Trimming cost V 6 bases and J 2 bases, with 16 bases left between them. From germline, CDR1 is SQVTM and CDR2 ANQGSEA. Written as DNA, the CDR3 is TGCAGCGTCGATTACCAGACACGAAACTATGGCTACACCTTC. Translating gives CSVDYQTRNYGYTF. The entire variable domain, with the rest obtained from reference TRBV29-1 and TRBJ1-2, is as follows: SAVISQKPSRDICQRGTSLTIQCQVDSQVTMMFWYRQQPGQSLTLIATANQGSEATYESGFVIDKFPISRPNLTFSTLTVSNMSPEDSSIYLCSVDYQTRNYGYTFGSGTRLTVV.

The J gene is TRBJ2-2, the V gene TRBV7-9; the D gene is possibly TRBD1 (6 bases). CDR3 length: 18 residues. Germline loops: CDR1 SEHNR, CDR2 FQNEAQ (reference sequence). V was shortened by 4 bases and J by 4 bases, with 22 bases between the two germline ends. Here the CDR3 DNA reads TGTGCCAGCAGCTCCTGGACAGACCCGATATCGCGCACCGGGGAGCTGTTTTTT. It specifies CASSSWTDPISRTGELFF.

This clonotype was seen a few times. The CDR3 sequence is CSASIRDLPQHF. In DNA form, the CDR3 reads TGCAGTGCTAGTATCAGGGATTTGCCCCAGCATTTT. The V call is TRBV20-1, the J call TRBJ1-5; D may be TRBD1 (5 bases). The CDR3 loop spans 12 amino acids. Per the germline V gene, CDR1 is DFQATT and CDR2 is SNEGSKA (reference sequence). Trimming took 3 bases from V and 9 from J, leaving 12 bases between them.

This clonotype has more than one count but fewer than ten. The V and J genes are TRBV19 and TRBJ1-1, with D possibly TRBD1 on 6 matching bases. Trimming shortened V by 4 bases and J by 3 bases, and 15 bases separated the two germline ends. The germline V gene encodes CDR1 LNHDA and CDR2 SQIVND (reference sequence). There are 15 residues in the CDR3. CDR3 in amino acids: CASSTLQGRDTEAFF. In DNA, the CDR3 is TGTGCCAGTAGTACCCTACAGGGACGGGACACTGAAGCTTTCTTT.

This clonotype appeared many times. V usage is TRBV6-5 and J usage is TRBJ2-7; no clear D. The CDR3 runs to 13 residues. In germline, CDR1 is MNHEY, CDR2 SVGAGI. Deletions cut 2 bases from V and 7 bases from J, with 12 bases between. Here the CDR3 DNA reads TGTGCCAGCAGTTACGGTCCCCTTTTGGAGCAGTACTTC. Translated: CASSYGPLLEQYF.

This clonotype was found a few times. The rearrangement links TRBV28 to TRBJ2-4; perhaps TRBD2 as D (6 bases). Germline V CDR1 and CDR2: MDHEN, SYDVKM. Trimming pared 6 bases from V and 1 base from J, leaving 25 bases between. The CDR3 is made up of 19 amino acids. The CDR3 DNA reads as TGTGCCAGCAGCTATCCCACCGGGGCAGGGAGGCCTGCCAAAAACATTCAGTACTTC. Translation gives CASSYPTGAGRPAKNIQYF.

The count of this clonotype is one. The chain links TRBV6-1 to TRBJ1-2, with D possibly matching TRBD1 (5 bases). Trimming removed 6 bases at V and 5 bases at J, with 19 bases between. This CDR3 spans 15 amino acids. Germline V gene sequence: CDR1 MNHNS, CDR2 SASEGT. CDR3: CASRLQGRNIYGYTF. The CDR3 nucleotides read TGTGCCAGCAGACTTCAGGGACGCAATATATATGGCTACACCTTC.

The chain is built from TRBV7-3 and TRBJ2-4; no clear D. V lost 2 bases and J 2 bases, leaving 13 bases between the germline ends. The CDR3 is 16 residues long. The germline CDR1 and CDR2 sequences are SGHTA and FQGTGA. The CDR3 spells CASSLSSGGTKNIQYF. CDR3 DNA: TGTGCCAGCAGCTTATCTTCCGGTGGAACCAAAAACATTCAGTACTTC.

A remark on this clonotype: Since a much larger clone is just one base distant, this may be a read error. The chain's CDR3 is CASIRGTGNHGYTF. CDR3 sequence (DNA): TGTGCCAGCATAAGAGGGACAGGGAACCATGGCTACACCTTC. This sequence joins TRBV6-1 and TRBJ1-2; 9 nucleotides align to TRBD1. Trimming took 7 bases from V and 6 from J; bases not matched to a gene: 9. The CDR3 contains 14 residues. Germline V gene data show CDR1 as MNHNS and CDR2 as SASEGT.

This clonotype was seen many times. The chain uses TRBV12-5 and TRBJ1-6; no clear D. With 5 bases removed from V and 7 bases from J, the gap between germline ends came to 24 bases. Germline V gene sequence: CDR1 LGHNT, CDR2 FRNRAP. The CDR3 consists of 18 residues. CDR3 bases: TGTGCTAGTGGTGACTCCCCTACCCGGGCAGGAGCGAATTCACCCCTCCACTTT. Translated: CASGDSPTRAGANSPLHF.

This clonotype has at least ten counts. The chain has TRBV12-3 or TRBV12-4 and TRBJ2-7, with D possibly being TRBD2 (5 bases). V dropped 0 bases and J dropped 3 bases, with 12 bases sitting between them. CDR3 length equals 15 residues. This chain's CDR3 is CASSLATPAGYEQYF. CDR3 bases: TGTGCCAGCAGTTTAGCGACCCCCGCGGGCTACGAGCAGTACTTC.